Below, 28 T cell receptor beta chains from the same sample are listed, as sequenced in a study of blood T cell repertoires in COVID-19. Measured with immunoSEQ multiplex PCR; TCRdb has only the in-frame clones, and not every one. The table lists about 400,000 clones, about nine tenths of them singletons, with less than 2% in the top ten. Sequenced: PBMCs or T cells enriched from blood (not recorded which). These receptors were obtained from a woman under 40 who had recovered from COVID-19.

The chain couples TRBV27 to TRBJ1-5, with D possibly being TRBD1 (6 bases). This CDR3 is built from 14 residues. CDR1 and CDR2 (germline): MNHEY, SMNVEV (reference sequence). Trimming removed 6 bases at V and 1 base at J, with 10 bases between. The CDR3: CASRLQGSNQPQHF. DNA of the CDR3: TGTGCCAGCAGGCTACAGGGAAGCAATCAGCCCCAGCATTTT.

V and J are TRBV30 and TRBJ1-2; D gene unclear. The length of the CDR3 is 12 residues. V shed 2 bases and J shed 4 bases, with 8 bases lying between them. Per the germline V gene, CDR1 is GTSNPN and CDR2 is SVGIG (reference sequence). In DNA, the CDR3 is TGTGCCTGGAGTAGGAGTGGCTATGGCTACACCTTC. It specifies CAWSRSGYGYTF.

This clone was recorded once. Here the CDR3 reads CASSIRTGGIAGANVLTF. The CDR3 bases are TGTGCCAGTAGTATAAGGACAGGGGGCATCGCTGGGGCCAACGTCCTGACTTTC. V gene TRBV19 combines with J gene TRBJ2-6; 11 bases are shared with TRBD1. This CDR3 spans 18 amino acids. Trimming took 2 bases from V and 2 from J; bases not matched to a gene: 5. Germline V gene sequence: CDR1 LNHDA, CDR2 SQIVND (reference sequence).

V gene TRBV27 combines with J gene TRBJ2-7, with 8 bases aligning to TRBD1. The CDR3 spans 13 residues. From germline, CDR1 is MNHEY and CDR2 SMNVEV (reference sequence). The trim removed 5 bases at V and 6 bases at J, leaving 6 bases unmatched. The CDR3 nucleotides are TGTGCCAGCAGTCAGGACAGGGTGAGCGAGCAGTACTTC. It codes for CASSQDRVSEQYF.

The gene calls are TRBV27 and TRBJ1-1, with D possibly being TRBD1 (6 bases). The CDR3 is 15 amino acids. V gave up 5 bases and J gave up 2 bases, with 15 bases separating them. CDR1 and CDR2 from the germline V gene are MNHEY and SMNVEV (reference sequence). The CDR3 region is CASSLRGHGNTEAFF. CDR3 sequence (DNA): TGTGCCAGCAGTCTTCGGGGACACGGAAACACTGAAGCTTTCTTT.

The chain is built from TRBV6-5 and TRBJ1-1, with TRBD1 identical over 8 bases. The length of the CDR3 is 15 residues. Per germline, CDR1 MNHEY and CDR2 SVGAGI. With V trimmed by 0 bases and J by 5 bases, 5 bases remained unmatched. The CDR3: CASSYSTGVWTEAFF. CDR3 coding DNA: TGTGCCAGCAGTTACTCGACAGGGGTGTGGACTGAAGCTTTCTTT.

This clone was observed once. The chain couples TRBV6-5 to TRBJ1-3, with D perhaps matching TRBD1 (5 bases). Germline CDR1 is MNHEY and CDR2 is SVGAGI. V gave up 7 bases and J gave up 6 bases, with 13 bases separating them. The CDR3 has 13 amino acids. CDR3 in amino acids: CASKGGVANTIYF. The CDR3 DNA reads as TGTGCCAGCAAAGGAGGGGTGGCAAACACCATATATTTT.

This clone was observed a single time. V is TRBV29-1 and J is TRBJ2-2, with 8 bases identical to TRBD1. V was pared by 2 bases and J by 10 bases, with 3 bases of the junction left unmatched. The CDR3 length is 12 residues. The germline gives CDR1 SQVTM, CDR2 ANQGSEA. The CDR3 reads CSVEWTGTELFF. CDR3 nucleotide sequence: TGCAGCGTTGAATGGACAGGGACGGAGCTGTTTTTT.

V usage is TRBV3-1 (or the pseudogene TRBV3-2) and J usage is TRBJ2-7; 7 nucleotides match TRBD1. Germline V CDR1 and CDR2: LGHDT, YNNKEL (reference sequence). CDR3 length equals 16 residues. V was clipped by 0 bases and J by 6 bases; unmatched bases: 11. Here the CDR3 DNA reads TGTGCCAGCAGCCAAGATGGTAAGGGGGCCAGAAGCGAGCAGTACTTC. Protein sequence: CASSQDGKGARSEQYF.

The chain employs TRBV19 and TRBJ2-5, with 8 positions matching TRBD1. The J segment lost 5 bases and the V segment lost 5 bases, leaving 4 bases of the junction unmatched. This CDR3 region has 13 residues. Germline V gene data show CDR1 as LNHDA and CDR2 as SQIVND (reference sequence). The CDR3 DNA sequence: TGTGCCAGTAGTGAGGACAGGGCCGAGACCCAGTACTTC. Translating gives CASSEDRAETQYF. The variable domain in full, with the rest retrieved from reference TRBV19 and TRBJ2-5, is DGGITQSPKYLFRKEGQNVTLSCEQNLNHDAMYWYRQDPGQGLRLIYYSQIVNDFQKGDIAEGYSVSREKKESFPLTVTSAQKNPTAFYLCASSEDRAETQYFGPGTRLLVL.

This chain links TRBV6-2 or TRBV6-3 with TRBJ2-1; unclear D gene. This CDR3 region has 15 residues. CDR1 and CDR2 (germline): MNHEY, SVGEGT. V lost 3 bases to trimming and J lost 5 bases, with 14 bases between them. CDR3 sequence: CASSYSFRVDNEQFF. The CDR3 DNA reads TGTGCCAGCAGTTATTCGTTTCGGGTGGACAATGAGCAGTTCTTC.

This clone came up a few times. The chain joins TRBV10-3 to TRBJ2-5; TRBD2 matches 11 bases. CDR3 size: 14 residues. Germline lookup yields CDR1 ENHRY and CDR2 SYGVKD. V was clipped by 6 bases and J by 3 bases; unmatched bases: 3. For the CDR3, the DNA is TGTGCCATCAGCCCGACTAGCGGGGAAGAGACCCAGTACTTC. It codes for CAISPTSGEETQYF.

This chain joins TRBV12-3 or TRBV12-4 and TRBJ1-2, with unresolved D. V was cut by 6 bases and J by 2 bases, with 10 bases left in between. The CDR3 has 13 residues. The CDR3 region is CASSIGNNYGYTF. The CDR3 nucleotides read TGTGCCAGCAGCATCGGGAACAACTATGGCTACACCTTC.

The V gene is TRBV3-1 (or the pseudogene TRBV3-2), the J gene TRBJ2-7; maybe TRBD2 (7 bases). The V end lost 10 bases, the J end lost 5 bases, and 24 bases lay between the germline ends. This CDR3 spans 15 amino acids. Germline values: CDR1 LGHDT, CDR2 YNNKEL (reference sequence). The chain's CDR3 is CATLRLGGGAHEQYF. The DNA for the CDR3 is TGTGCCACCCTACGCCTCGGTGGGGGGGCTCACGAGCAGTACTTC.

This rearrangement joins TRBV19 to TRBJ1-2; 8 positions match TRBD1. CDR1 and CDR2 from the germline V gene are LNHDA and SQIVND (reference sequence). CDR3 length equals 15 residues. Germline trimming cut 9 bases from V and 4 bases from J; bases unmatched to any gene: 13. The CDR3 DNA is TGTGCCAGCCGGCACCCGGGACAGGATATCTATGGCTACACCTTC. Protein: CASRHPGQDIYGYTF.

V usage is TRBV5-8 and J usage is TRBJ1-2; perhaps TRBD1 as D (5 bases). Trimming took off 6 bases at V and 5 bases at J, with 17 bases between the two ends. Per the germline V gene, CDR1 is SGHTS and CDR2 is YDEGEE. This CDR3 has 14 residues. The CDR3 bases are TGTGCCAGCACCCTGGGGCCGACCACTTATGGCTACACCTTC. It yields the protein CASTLGPTTYGYTF.

J is TRBJ2-4 and V is TRBV4-1; D is uncertain. Germline CDR1 and CDR2: MGHRA and YSYEKL. V dropped 1 base and J dropped 2 bases, with 12 bases sitting between them. The CDR3 sequence is 16 residues long. Here the CDR3 DNA reads TGCGCCAGCAGCCAAGTACCACTGTTCTCCAAAAACATTCAGTACTTC. It is translated as CASSQVPLFSKNIQYF.

Only a few counts were recorded for this clone. The chain is built from TRBV29-1 and TRBJ1-2; D is possibly TRBD1 (5 bases). Trimming stripped 4 bases from V and 3 bases from J, with 21 bases between. The CDR3 is made up of 16 amino acids. In germline, CDR1 is SQVTM, CDR2 ANQGSEA. DNA for the CDR3: TGCAGCGTTGCCGACCCCAGGGCCAGTACCTACTATGGCTACACCTTC. This gives the protein CSVADPRASTYYGYTF.

The CDR3 region has the DNA TGTGCTAGTCAAAACGAGGGTGGATACTTGAACACTGAAGCTTTCTTT. This gives the protein CASQNEGGYLNTEAFF. The chain links TRBV12-5 to TRBJ1-1; D is ambiguous. Germline CDR1 LGHNT, CDR2 FRNRAP. V dropped 8 bases and J dropped 0 bases, with 19 bases sitting between them. The CDR3 runs 16 residues.

This rearrangement joins TRBV30 to TRBJ1-2; no firm D call. Trimming took off 0 bases at V and 5 bases at J, with 10 bases between the two ends. From germline, CDR1 is GTSNPN and CDR2 SVGIG (reference sequence). CDR3 size: 13 residues. DNA for the CDR3: TGTGCCTGGAGTGTTGGGCAGCCGTATGGCTACACCTTC. Protein: CAWSVGQPYGYTF.

In the case of this clone: Distinct nucleotide sequences in the sample also encode this CDR3. This CDR3 reads CASSRQGAGSPLHF. In DNA, the CDR3 is TGTGCCAGCAGTCGACAGGGGGCAGGATCACCCCTCCACTTT. This sequence joins TRBV6-5 and TRBJ1-6, with 10 bases aligning to TRBD1. V shed 5 bases and J 10 bases; nucleotides not matched to a gene: 5. Germline V gene data show CDR1 as MNHEY and CDR2 as SVGAGI. The CDR3 is 14 residues long.

V is TRBV30 and J is TRBJ1-2; possibly TRBD1 for D (6 bases). CDR1 and CDR2 from the germline V gene are GTSNPN and SVGIG (reference sequence). The CDR3 has 13 residues. V lost 2 bases to trimming and J lost 4 bases, with 11 bases between them. The DNA for the CDR3 is TGTGCCTGGAGTACCAGGGGTGGCTATGGCTACACCTTC. Amino acid sequence: CAWSTRGGYGYTF.

This chain connects TRBV5-1 to TRBJ2-7; D perhaps matches TRBD1 (5 bases). CDR3 length equals 13 residues. V was pared by 1 base and J by 4 bases, with 9 bases between. CDR1 and CDR2 from the germline V gene are SGHRS and YFSETQ. In nucleotides, the CDR3 is TGCGCCAGCAGCTTGACCACAGGTTACGAGCAGTACTTC. Residues: CASSLTTGYEQYF.

This chain connects TRBV18 to TRBJ1-4; 7 bases fit TRBD1. Germline V gene data show CDR1 as KGHSH and CDR2 as LQKENI. V was clipped by 3 bases and J by 6 bases; unmatched bases: 7. CDR3 length: 15 residues. CDR3: CASSPVGTAHEKLFF. Here the CDR3 DNA reads TGTGCCAGCTCACCCGTGGGGACAGCGCATGAAAAACTGTTTTTT.

This chain joins TRBV7-9 and TRBJ1-6, with a possible D match to TRBD1 (6 bases). The CDR3 is made up of 14 amino acids. CDR1 is SEHNR, CDR2 FQNEAQ, per germline (reference sequence). V was shortened by 7 bases and J by 10 bases, with 17 bases between the two germline ends. The CDR3 DNA sequence: TGTGCCAGCAACGTAGGGGGGGATACCTCACCCCTCCACTTT. Residues: CASNVGGDTSPLHF.

The sample holds one count of this clone. The J gene is TRBJ2-4, the V gene TRBV29-1; 9 positions agree with TRBD2. Germline-derived CDR1 and CDR2 are SQVTM and ANQGSEA. V lost 6 bases to trimming and J lost 0 bases; unmatched junction nucleotides: 15. The CDR3 has 18 amino acids. The CDR3 region has the DNA TGCAGCGTCGCAGGGGCTAGCGGGATTACTATAGCCAAAAACATTCAGTACTTC. Translated, it gives CSVAGASGITIAKNIQYF.

The chain uses TRBV27 and TRBJ1-1; TRBD1 is a possible D gene (6 bases). The CDR3 sequence is 15 residues long. The germline V gene has CDR1 MNHEY and CDR2 SMNVEV (reference sequence). Trimming took off 7 bases at V and 2 bases at J, with 17 bases between the two ends. The chain's CDR3 is CASMNLGTINTEAFF. CDR3 nucleotide sequence: TGTGCCAGCATGAATCTAGGGACAATTAACACTGAAGCTTTCTTT.

V usage is TRBV28 and J usage is TRBJ1-1; TRBD1 agrees at 10 bases. V lost 5 bases, J lost 0 bases, and 3 bases stayed unmatched. This CDR3 contains 15 residues. CDR1 is MDHEN and CDR2 is SYDVKM in the germline V gene. The CDR3 spells CASSETGGVNTEAFF. The CDR3, as DNA: TGTGCCAGCAGTGAGACAGGGGGCGTGAACACTGAAGCTTTCTTT.